These 5 T cell receptor beta chains were sequenced from one sample in a study of cytomegalovirus exposure and HLA in healthy donors. 13 Jbeta primers and 60 Vbeta primers were used for the PCR. Here immunoSEQ multiplex PCR was the method, and the copy in TCRdb shows in-frame clones only, minus some. The sample has about 160,000 clones; 70% to 80% are singletons. The sequencing sample was made of PBMCs. Receptor source: a man in his forties or fifties in good health and CMV-seropositive.

The chain uses TRBV19 and TRBJ2-1; 11 positions match TRBD2. This CDR3 comprises 14 residues. Germline CDR1 LNHDA, CDR2 SQIVND (reference sequence). V shed 7 bases, J shed 4 bases, and the junction held 3 bases outside the gene matches. CDR3 coding DNA: TGTGCCAGTACCCTAGCGGGGGGTTACAATGAGCAGTTCTTC. Protein: CASTLAGGYNEQFF.

This chain links TRBV5-4 with TRBJ2-5; the match to TRBD2 covers 9 bases. The CDR3 runs 15 residues. Germline V lookup: CDR1 SGHNT, CDR2 YYREEE (reference sequence). J was trimmed by 2 bases and V by 2 bases; bases with no gene match: 4. The CDR3 sequence: CASSFSSGEQETQYF. In DNA, the CDR3 is TGTGCCAGCAGCTTCTCTAGCGGGGAACAAGAGACCCAGTACTTC.

The chain employs TRBV2 and TRBJ2-1; TRBD2 aligns across 8 bases. This CDR3 contains 13 residues. Looked up from germline, CDR1 is SNHLY and CDR2 is FYNNEI. The ends lost 6 bases at V and 11 bases at J; junction bases unmatched: 9. CDR3 protein: CASSTGLGKKQFF. In DNA form, the CDR3 reads TGTGCCAGCAGCACGGGACTAGGCAAAAAGCAGTTCTTC. The complete variable domain, with remaining parts taken from reference TRBV2 and TRBJ2-1, reads EPEVTQTPSHQVTQMGQEVILRCVPISNHLYFYWYRQILGQKVEFLVSFYNNEISEKSEIFDDQFSVERPDGSNFTLKIRSTKLEDSAMYFCASSTGLGKKQFFGPGTRLTVL.

Only one count was recorded for this clone. The chain employs TRBV7-9 and TRBJ1-1; D remains unclear. This CDR3 is 12 amino acids long. Germline V gene lookup returns CDR1 SEHNR and CDR2 FQNEAQ (reference sequence). Trimming took off 7 bases at V and 7 bases at J, with 13 bases between the two ends. The CDR3 bases are TGTGCCAGCACCGCCGGTTTAATTGAAGCTTTCTTT. Amino acid sequence: CASTAGLIEAFF.

The J gene is TRBJ2-7, the V gene TRBV7-9; no clear D gene. There are 12 residues in the CDR3. Germline V gene data show CDR1 as SEHNR and CDR2 as FQNEAQ (reference sequence). The V gene lost 1 base and the J gene lost 5 bases, with 6 bases spanning the gap. The DNA of the CDR3 is TGTGCCAGCAGCTTAGAAGTAGACGAGCAGTACTTC. It codes for CASSLEVDEQYF.